The 12 T cell receptor beta chains listed next were all sequenced from one sample in a study of regulatory T cells in long-lasting Graves disease. Described time point: persistent/refractory GD, antithyroid drugs over 5 years with positive TRAb. PBMCs provided the RNA from which the TCR library was made. Assembly of TCR beta libraries relied on iRepertoire HTBI primers together with Arm-PCR of CDR3 regions. TCRdb ran MiXCR on the multiplex PCR reads and lists one entry per CDR3 protein. Of nearly 350,000 distinct CDR3 sequences in the sample, roughly a fifth were seen once. The sequencing used peripheral blood mononuclear cells (PBMCs), collected when the disease was refractory, from a patient treated with antithyroid drugs. The receptors were gathered from a female donor with Graves disease.

The chain combines TRBV27 with TRBJ2-7; D perhaps matches TRBD2 (7 bases). The length of the CDR3 is 15 residues. Germline values: CDR1 MNHEY, CDR2 SMNVEV (reference sequence). The ends were cut back, 1 base at V and 4 bases at J, with 14 bases in the middle. The chain's CDR3 is CASSLYREGVYEQYF. CDR3 nucleotide sequence: TGTGCCAGCAGTTTATACAGGGAGGGAGTTTACGAGCAGTACTTC.

The J gene is TRBJ2-1, the V gene TRBV29-1, with 7 nucleotides matching TRBD1. Germline V CDR1 and CDR2: SQVTM, ANQGSEA. The CDR3 contains 15 residues. The J segment lost 0 bases and the V segment lost 2 bases, leaving 4 bases of the junction unmatched. CDR3 residues: CSVELPGGSYNEQFF. CDR3 nucleotide sequence: TGCAGCGTTGAACTCCCAGGGGGCTCCTACAATGAGCAGTTCTTC.

This clonotype was picked up many times. The rearrangement uses TRBV30 and TRBJ1-5; D perhaps matches TRBD1 (5 bases). The CDR3 consists of 14 residues. The germline gives CDR1 GTSNPN, CDR2 SVGIG (reference sequence). With 2 bases removed from V and 2 bases from J, the gap between germline ends came to 10 bases. The CDR3 DNA sequence: TGTGCCTGGAGTTTAGGGACTGGCAATCAGCCCCAGCATTTT. Translating it yields CAWSLGTGNQPQHF.

The V call is TRBV12-3 or TRBV12-4, the J call TRBJ1-3, with D possibly TRBD1 on 6 matching bases. The germline V and J ends were trimmed by 11 bases and 8 bases, with 13 bases remaining between them. This CDR3 has 11 residues. The chain's CDR3 is CAGGRRDTIYF. The CDR3 DNA sequence: TGTGCCGGGGGCCGGCGAGACACCATATATTTT.

This clonotype was seen at least ten times. At one boundary the junction diverges from the germline segment, which might be a read error. The chain combines TRBV6-1 with TRBJ1-6; TRBD1 aligns across 7 bases. The CDR3 runs 14 residues. CDR1 is MNHNS and CDR2 is SASEGT in the germline V gene. CDR3 sequence reads: CASSRDSYHSPLHF. The CDR3 DNA sequence: TGTGCCAGCAGCCGGGACAGCTATCATTCACCCCTCCACTTT.

At least ten counts were recorded for this clonotype. The J gene is TRBJ1-6, the V gene TRBV18; a weak D match, TRBD1 (5 bases). Germline V lookup: CDR1 KGHSH, CDR2 LQKENI. The CDR3 contains 16 residues. The V end was cut by 1 base, the J end by 11 bases, with 18 bases between. DNA of the CDR3: TGTGCCAGCTCACCACTTCCAGGGATGGCGAATGCACCCCTCCACTTT. Translated, it gives CASSPLPGMANAPLHF.

The chain combines TRBV10-2 with TRBJ1-5; D is ambiguous. The CDR3 sequence is 14 residues long. Between the trimmed V and J ends, which lost 5 bases and 3 bases, there was a span of 11 bases. Germline loops: CDR1 WSHSY, CDR2 SAAADI. DNA of the CDR3: TGCGCCAGCAGTTTCTCAGAGTTCAATCAGCCCCAGCATTTT. Protein product: CASSFSEFNQPQHF.

This clonotype was picked up many times. The chain recombines TRBV30 with TRBJ1-4; D remains unclear. Trimming shortened V by 3 bases and J by 4 bases, and 3 bases separated the two germline ends. Germline V gene data show CDR1 as GTSNPN and CDR2 as SVGIG (reference sequence). The CDR3 is 11 residues long. CDR3 nucleotide sequence: TGTGCCTGGAGGGGTAATGAAAAACTGTTTTTT. It encodes CAWRGNEKLFF.

This clonotype was detected only a few times. The rearrangement joins TRBV7-8 to TRBJ2-3; D is undetermined. Trimming cost V 5 bases and J 2 bases, with 5 bases left between them. The CDR3 spans 12 residues. Per the germline V gene, CDR1 is SGHVS and CDR2 is FQNEAQ. As DNA, the CDR3 is TGTGCCAGCAGCATCATCACAGATACGCAGTATTTT. Amino acid sequence: CASSIITDTQYF.

There are many counts of this clonotype. V and J are TRBV11-2 and TRBJ1-1; D not resolved. Germline V CDR1 and CDR2: SGHAT, FQNNGV. This CDR3 is built from 16 residues. V lost 3 bases to trimming and J lost 3 bases, with 17 bases between them. CDR3 bases: TGTGCCAGCAGCTTTTTTCCGGTAGGGCCCGACACTGAAGCTTTCTTT. This translates into CASSFFPVGPDTEAFF.

This clonotype was observed many times. The rearrangement uses TRBV27 and TRBJ2-7, with TRBD2 identical over 11 bases. Germline loops: CDR1 MNHEY, CDR2 SMNVEV (reference sequence). J lost 3 bases, V lost 6 bases, and 4 bases had no gene match. This CDR3 contains 14 residues. In nucleotides, the CDR3 is TGTGCCAGCAGAAGGACTAGCGGGCGCTACGAGCAGTACTTC. Translated, it gives CASRRTSGRYEQYF.

This clonotype has a count of ten or more. The V call is TRBV29-1, the J call TRBJ2-7, with TRBD1 matching over 7 bases. The CDR3 sequence is 16 residues long. Germline lookup yields CDR1 SQVTM and CDR2 ANQGSEA. Germline trimming cut 5 bases from V and 3 bases from J; bases unmatched to any gene: 16. The CDR3, as DNA: TGCAGCGTTCTCAGGGGACAGTTGGGCGAGGGCTACGAGCAGTACTTC. It yields the protein CSVLRGQLGEGYEQYF.